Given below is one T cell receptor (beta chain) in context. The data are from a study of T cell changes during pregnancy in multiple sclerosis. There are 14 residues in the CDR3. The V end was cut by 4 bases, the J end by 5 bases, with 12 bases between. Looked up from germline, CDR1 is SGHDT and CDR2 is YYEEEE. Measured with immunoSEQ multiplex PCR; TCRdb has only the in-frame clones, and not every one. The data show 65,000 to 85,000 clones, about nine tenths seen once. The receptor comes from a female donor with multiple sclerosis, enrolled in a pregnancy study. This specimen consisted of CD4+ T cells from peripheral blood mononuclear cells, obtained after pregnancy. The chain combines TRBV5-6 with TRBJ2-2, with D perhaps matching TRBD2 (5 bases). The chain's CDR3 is CASSSGLKTGELFF. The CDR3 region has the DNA TGTGCCAGCAGCAGCGGACTTAAAACCGGGGAGCTGTTTTTT.